The 19 T cell receptor beta chains reported below all come from one sample, sequenced in a study of T cells after yellow fever vaccination. TCRdb analysed the 5' RACE reads with MiXCR anew, one entry per CDR3 protein. The sample carries over 10,000 distinct CDR3 sequences, 4% to 6% recorded once. The material was PBMCs, either bulk or a sorted T-cell subset (CD4+, CD8+, memory, or dextramer-sorted; not recorded which), obtained 45 days after the yellow fever booster vaccination. The receptors derive from a man younger than 40 who received the YFV17D yellow fever vaccine.

Note on this clonotype: This may arise from a read error, as a much more abundant clone is one base away. The chain uses TRBV5-1 and TRBJ2-5; 8 bases line up with TRBD2. The CDR3 runs 16 residues. In germline, CDR1 is SGHRS, CDR2 YFSETQ. V lost 4 bases, J lost 2 bases, and 10 bases stayed unmatched. In DNA, the CDR3 is TGCGCCAGCAGCGTTACGGCTAGCGGGCTACAAGAGACCCAGTACTTC. Amino acid sequence: CASSVTASGLQETQYF.

This clonotype was picked up many times. J is TRBJ1-4 and V is TRBV10-2, with 8 bases fitting TRBD1. Germline trimming cut 6 bases from V and 5 bases from J; bases unmatched to any gene: 8. CDR3 length: 15 residues. The V gene's germline CDR1 is WSHSY and CDR2 SAAADI. CDR3 nucleotides: TGCGCCAGCAGGGGTATACAGGGGGAAAATGAAAAACTGTTTTTT. Translated, it gives CASRGIQGENEKLFF.

The chain uses TRBV27 and TRBJ2-4; D is undetermined. Per the germline V gene, CDR1 is MNHEY and CDR2 is SMNVEV (reference sequence). Trimming shortened V by 2 bases and J by 3 bases, and 11 bases separated the two germline ends. The CDR3 runs 15 residues. CDR3: CASSLVESGKNIQYF. The DNA of the CDR3 is TGTGCCAGCAGTTTAGTGGAGTCCGGCAAAAACATTCAGTACTTC.

This clonotype was recorded many times. V usage is TRBV7-9 and J usage is TRBJ1-1; D is possibly TRBD1 (5 bases). Trimming pared 1 base from V and 6 bases from J, leaving 6 bases between. This CDR3 comprises 12 residues. The germline CDR1 and CDR2 sequences are SEHNR and FQNEAQ (reference sequence). CDR3 coding DNA: TGTGCCAGCAGCTTAGGGGGCCCTGAAGCTTTCTTT. Its translation is CASSLGGPEAFF.

This clonotype has a count of ten or more. The chain uses TRBV7-3 and TRBJ1-1; no firm D call. V was cut by 5 bases and J by 5 bases, with 18 bases left in between. Germline lookup yields CDR1 SGHTA and CDR2 FQGTGA. This CDR3 spans 15 amino acids. The CDR3 sequence: CASSRPGRPQTEAFF. In nucleotides, the CDR3 is TGTGCCAGCAGCCGACCCGGCAGGCCGCAAACTGAAGCTTTCTTT.

This clonotype was recorded many times. V usage is TRBV12-3 or TRBV12-4 and J usage is TRBJ1-1; D gene unclear. This CDR3 is built from 14 residues. V dropped 1 base and J dropped 1 base, with 7 bases sitting between them. CDR3 loop: CASSLGGPNTEAFF. The CDR3 DNA reads TGTGCCAGCAGTTTAGGGGGTCCGAACACTGAAGCTTTCTTT.

In its sample, this clonotype was seen many times. The V gene is TRBV27, the J gene TRBJ2-1; 7 nucleotides agree with TRBD2. CDR3 length equals 15 residues. Germline assignment: CDR1 MNHEY and CDR2 SMNVEV (reference sequence). Trimming at V came to 2 bases and at J to 6 bases, leaving 7 bases not matched to a gene. The CDR3 region is CASSLGAGAANEQFF. CDR3 DNA: TGTGCCAGCAGTTTAGGGGCGGGAGCAGCCAATGAGCAGTTCTTC.

This clonotype was detected many times. The chain employs TRBV28 and TRBJ2-5; 7 bases map to TRBD1. Looked up from germline, CDR1 is MDHEN and CDR2 is SYDVKM. V lost 5 bases and J lost 2; bases outside the gene matches: 5. The CDR3 has 14 residues. DNA of the CDR3: TGTGCCAGCAGTCCCGGGACAGAACAAGAGACCCAGTACTTC. Protein: CASSPGTEQETQYF.

This clonotype has a count of ten or more. The chain is built from TRBV7-9 and TRBJ2-3; 11 nucleotides agree with TRBD2. Germline-derived CDR1 and CDR2 are SEHNR and FQNEAQ (reference sequence). With V trimmed by 5 bases and J by 3 bases, 10 bases remained unmatched. The CDR3 loop spans 17 amino acids. This chain's CDR3 is CASSHGTSGPLTDTQYF. DNA for the CDR3: TGTGCCAGCAGCCACGGGACTAGCGGCCCTCTGACAGATACGCAGTATTTT.

In this sample, this clonotype turned up many times. This chain links TRBV5-6 with TRBJ2-1; 7 bases are shared with TRBD2. Germline CDR1 and CDR2: SGHDT and YYEEEE. The CDR3 contains 15 residues. The trim removed 0 bases at V and 0 bases at J, leaving 0 bases unmatched. CDR3 residues: CASSLGGSSYNEQFF. The CDR3 nucleotides are TGTGCCAGCAGCTTGGGCGGGAGCTCCTACAATGAGCAGTTCTTC.

This clonotype has only a few counts. It may be a read error: a sequence one base away is much more abundant. The chain combines TRBV15 with TRBJ2-5; 10 nucleotides agree with TRBD2. V shed 0 bases, J shed 4 bases, and the junction held 8 bases outside the gene matches. In germline, CDR1 is LNHNV, CDR2 YYDKDF (reference sequence). This CDR3 comprises 17 residues. CDR3 DNA sequence: TGTGCCACCAGCAGAGAACGGCTAGCGGGAGTAGTAGAGACCCAGTACTTC. Encoded protein: CATSRERLAGVVETQYF.

This clonotype was seen many times. This chain connects TRBV20-1 to TRBJ2-2; D is perhaps TRBD2 (6 bases). Germline loops: CDR1 DFQATT, CDR2 SNEGSKA (reference sequence). V lost 7 bases and J 5 bases, leaving 14 bases between the germline ends. This CDR3 spans 13 amino acids. CDR3 nucleotides: TGCAGTGTTCTAGGACTACCGACCGGGGAGCTGTTTTTT. Its translation: CSVLGLPTGELFF.

This clonotype was found many times. J is TRBJ2-3 and V is TRBV6-6, with D possibly matching TRBD1 (5 bases). From germline, CDR1 is MNHNY and CDR2 SVGAGI (reference sequence). This CDR3 is 16 amino acids long. V lost 7 bases and J 1 base, leaving 18 bases between the germline ends. Written as DNA, the CDR3 is TGTGCCAGCATATTGGCCGACTCACAGGGCACAGATACGCAGTATTTT. It specifies CASILADSQGTDTQYF.

This clonotype came up many times. V and J are TRBV7-2 and TRBJ2-3; D perhaps matches TRBD2 (5 bases). CDR1 SGHTA and CDR2 FQGNSA come from the germline V gene. The CDR3 consists of 13 residues. V shed 3 bases and J shed 1 base, with 5 bases lying between them. CDR3 protein: CASSFGGTDTQYF. The CDR3 nucleotides read TGTGCCAGCAGCTTCGGGGGCACAGATACGCAGTATTTT.

This clonotype was seen ten or more times. The chain has TRBV18 and TRBJ1-6; tentatively, D is TRBD1 (5 bases). In germline, CDR1 is KGHSH, CDR2 LQKENI. The CDR3 runs 14 residues. Trimming removed 3 bases from V and 8 bases from J, with 11 bases in between. The CDR3 DNA reads as TGTGCCAGCTCACCGACAGATGGGGATTCACCCCTCCACTTT. This translates into CASSPTDGDSPLHF.

This clonotype was counted many times. The chain carries TRBV2 and TRBJ2-7; D not resolved. V was clipped by 3 bases and J by 2 bases, with 8 bases between them. Germline V gene lookup returns CDR1 SNHLY and CDR2 FYNNEI. This CDR3 contains 13 residues. DNA of the CDR3: TGTGCCAGCAGTGAGACATACACCTACGAGCAGTACTTC. It codes for CASSETYTYEQYF.

This clonotype occurred many times. V is TRBV7-8 and J is TRBJ2-6, with D hard to call. The CDR3 covers 18 residues. Trimming cost V 1 base and J 0 bases, with 13 bases left between them. CDR1 is SGHVS, CDR2 FQNEAQ, per germline. The CDR3 reads CASSLGWPRPSGANVLTF. For the CDR3, the DNA is TGTGCCAGCAGCTTAGGGTGGCCCCGGCCCTCTGGGGCCAACGTCCTGACTTTC.

This clonotype has at least ten counts. The rearrangement links TRBV19 to TRBJ2-7, with a tentative D call TRBD1 (5 bases). The CDR3 spans 14 residues. Germline CDR1 reads LNHDA; CDR2 reads SQIVND (reference sequence). Deletions cut 2 bases from V and 2 bases from J, with 10 bases between. CDR3 in amino acids: CASSISGRAYEQYF. DNA of the CDR3: TGTGCCAGTAGTATATCCGGCAGGGCCTACGAGCAGTACTTC.

Only a few counts were recorded for this clonotype. This chain uses TRBV19 with TRBJ2-2, with 10 nucleotides matching TRBD2. J was trimmed by 6 bases and V by 1 base; bases with no gene match: 11. The CDR3 runs to 18 residues. Looked up from germline, CDR1 is LNHDA and CDR2 is SQIVND (reference sequence). As DNA, the CDR3 is TGTGCCAGTAGTATAGTCCCGCCCGGGACTAGCGCTTCCGGGGAGCTGTTTTTT. It specifies CASSIVPPGTSASGELFF.